This TCR beta chain was sequenced in a study of shared clonotypes between healthy human individuals. Turning to the study itself: The study used three CD4 naive, three CD4 memory, two CD8 naive and one CD8 memory plate per donor. General study results and limits: A handful of donors shared 5% to 5.5% of their naive CD4 clonotypes.

Among the donors, all were Caucasian adults who lived in Nashville, Tennessee. Partitioning of CD4+ cells yielded a CD45RA+ naive subset and a CD45RA-negative memory subset. Measured with immunoSEQ multiplex PCR; TCRdb has only the in-frame clones, and not every one. This table has 1,400,000 or so clones, 98% appearing once. Germline V CDR1 and CDR2: MDHEN, SYDVKM. The CDR3 totals 20 residues. The trim removed 2 bases at V and 6 bases at J, leaving 23 bases unmatched. Comment on this clone: As yet, its antigen is unknown.

The sample consisted of naive CD4+ T cells sorted from blood. This sample's subset: CD45RA+ positively selected. The source of this sequence is a young man in good health. The gene calls are TRBV28 and TRBJ2-7, with TRBD1 identical over 9 bases. The CDR3 region has the DNA TGTGCCAGCAGTTTAGGGAAAGACAGGGGGACCTGGGCGGGAGTGGGCGAGCAGTACTTC. Residues: CASSLGKDRGTWAGVGEQYF. Full variable domain (outside the CDR3, taken from reference TRBV28 and TRBJ2-7): DVKVTQSSRYLVKRTGEKVFLECVQDMDHENMFWYRQDPGLGLRLIYFSYDVKMKEKGDIPEGYSVSREKKERFSLILESASTNQTSMYLCASSLGKDRGTWAGVGEQYFGPGTRLTVT.